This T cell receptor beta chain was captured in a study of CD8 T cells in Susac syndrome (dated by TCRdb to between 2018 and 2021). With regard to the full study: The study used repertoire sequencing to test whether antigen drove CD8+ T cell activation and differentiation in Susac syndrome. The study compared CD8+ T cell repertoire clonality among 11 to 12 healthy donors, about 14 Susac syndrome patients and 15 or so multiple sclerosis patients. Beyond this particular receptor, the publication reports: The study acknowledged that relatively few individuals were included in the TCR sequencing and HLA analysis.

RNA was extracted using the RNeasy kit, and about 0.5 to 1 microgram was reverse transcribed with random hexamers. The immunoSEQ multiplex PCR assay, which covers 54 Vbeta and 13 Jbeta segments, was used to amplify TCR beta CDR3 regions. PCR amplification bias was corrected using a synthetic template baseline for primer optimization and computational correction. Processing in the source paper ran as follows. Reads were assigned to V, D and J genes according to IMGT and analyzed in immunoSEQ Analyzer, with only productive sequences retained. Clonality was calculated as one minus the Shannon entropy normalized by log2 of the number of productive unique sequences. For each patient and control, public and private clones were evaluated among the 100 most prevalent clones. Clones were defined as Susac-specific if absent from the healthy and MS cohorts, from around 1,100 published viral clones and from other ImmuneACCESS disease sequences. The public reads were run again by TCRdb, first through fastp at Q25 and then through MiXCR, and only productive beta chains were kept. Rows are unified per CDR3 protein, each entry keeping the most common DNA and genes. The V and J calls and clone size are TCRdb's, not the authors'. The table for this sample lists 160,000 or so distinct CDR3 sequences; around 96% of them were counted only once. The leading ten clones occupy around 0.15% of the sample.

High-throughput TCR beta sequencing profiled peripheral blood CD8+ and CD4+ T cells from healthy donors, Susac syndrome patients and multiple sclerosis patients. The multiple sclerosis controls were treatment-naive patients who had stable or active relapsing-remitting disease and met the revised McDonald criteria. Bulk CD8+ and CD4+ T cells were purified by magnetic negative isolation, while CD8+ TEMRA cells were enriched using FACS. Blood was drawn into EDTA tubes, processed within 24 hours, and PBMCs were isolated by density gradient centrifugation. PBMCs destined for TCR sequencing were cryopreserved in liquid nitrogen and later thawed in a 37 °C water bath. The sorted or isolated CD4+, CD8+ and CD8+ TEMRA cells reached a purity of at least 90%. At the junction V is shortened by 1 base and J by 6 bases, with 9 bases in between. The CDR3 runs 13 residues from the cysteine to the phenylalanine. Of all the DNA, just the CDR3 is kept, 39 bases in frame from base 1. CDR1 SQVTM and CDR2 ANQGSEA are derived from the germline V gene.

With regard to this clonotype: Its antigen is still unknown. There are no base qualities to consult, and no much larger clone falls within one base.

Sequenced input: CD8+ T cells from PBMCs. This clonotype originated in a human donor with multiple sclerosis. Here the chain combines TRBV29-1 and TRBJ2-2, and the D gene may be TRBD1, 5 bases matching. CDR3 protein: CSVEVDTPGELFF. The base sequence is TGCAGCGTTGAAGTGGACACTCCCGGGGAGCTGTTTTTT.